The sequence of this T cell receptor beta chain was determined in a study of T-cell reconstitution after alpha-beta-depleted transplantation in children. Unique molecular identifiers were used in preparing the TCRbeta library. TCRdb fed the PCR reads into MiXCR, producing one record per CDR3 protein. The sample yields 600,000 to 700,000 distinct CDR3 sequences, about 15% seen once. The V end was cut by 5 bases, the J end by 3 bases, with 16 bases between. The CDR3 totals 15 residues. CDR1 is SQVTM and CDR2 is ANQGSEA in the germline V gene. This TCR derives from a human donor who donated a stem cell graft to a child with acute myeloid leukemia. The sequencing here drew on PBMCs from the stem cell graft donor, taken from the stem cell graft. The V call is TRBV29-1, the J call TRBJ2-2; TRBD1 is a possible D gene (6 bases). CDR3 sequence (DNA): TGCAGCGTTCTCAGGGGTTCTTATGACACCGGGGAGCTGTTTTTT. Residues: CSVLRGSYDTGELFF.